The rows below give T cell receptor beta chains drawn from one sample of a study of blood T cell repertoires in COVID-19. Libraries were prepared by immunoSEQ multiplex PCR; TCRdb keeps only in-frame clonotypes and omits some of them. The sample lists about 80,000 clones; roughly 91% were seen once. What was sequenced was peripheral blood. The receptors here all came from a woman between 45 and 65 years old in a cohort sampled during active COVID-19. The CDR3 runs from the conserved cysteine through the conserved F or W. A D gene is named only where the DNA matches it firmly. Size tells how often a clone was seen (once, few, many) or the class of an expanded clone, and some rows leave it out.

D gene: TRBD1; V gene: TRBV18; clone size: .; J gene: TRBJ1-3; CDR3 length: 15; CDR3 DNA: TGTGCCAGCTCACCGCGACAGGGGGTCGGAAACACCATATATTTT; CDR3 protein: CASSPRQGVGNTIYF
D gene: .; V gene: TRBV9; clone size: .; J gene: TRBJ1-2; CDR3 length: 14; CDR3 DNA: TGTGCCAGCAGCGCCCCCGGGAGGAGTTATGGCTACACCTTC; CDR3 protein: CASSAPGRSYGYTF
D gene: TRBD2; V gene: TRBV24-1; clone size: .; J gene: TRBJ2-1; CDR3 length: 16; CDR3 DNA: TGTGCCACCAGTGACTCGGGACTAGCAGGCTACAATGAGCAGTTCTTC; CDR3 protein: CATSDSGLAGYNEQFF
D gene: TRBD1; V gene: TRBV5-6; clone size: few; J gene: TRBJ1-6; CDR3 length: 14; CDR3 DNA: TGTGCCAGCAGCCCCAGGGGGTCCTATTCACCCCTCCACTTT; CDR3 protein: CASSPRGSYSPLHF
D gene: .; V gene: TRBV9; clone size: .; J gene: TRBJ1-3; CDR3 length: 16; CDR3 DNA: TGTGCCAGCAGCCTAACCCCGACAGTCTCTGGAAACACCATATATTTT; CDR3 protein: CASSLTPTVSGNTIYF
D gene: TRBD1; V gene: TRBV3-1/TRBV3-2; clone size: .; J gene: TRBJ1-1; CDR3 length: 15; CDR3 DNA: TGTGCCAGCAGCCCAATGGACAGGGGGAACACTGAAGCTTTCTTT; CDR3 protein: CASSPMDRGNTEAFF
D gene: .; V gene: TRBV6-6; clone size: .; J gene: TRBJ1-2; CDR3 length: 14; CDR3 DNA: TGTGCCAGCCTCACGGGGGGGGGAGTCTATGGCTACACCTTC; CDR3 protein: CASLTGGGVYGYTF
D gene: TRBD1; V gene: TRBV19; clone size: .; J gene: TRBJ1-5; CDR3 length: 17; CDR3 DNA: TGTGCCAGTAGTCGGGGGACAGGGGGCGAGAGCAATCAGCCCCAGCATTTT; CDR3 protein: CASSRGTGGESNQPQHF
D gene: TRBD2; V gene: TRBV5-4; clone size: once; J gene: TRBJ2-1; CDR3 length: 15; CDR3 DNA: TGTGCCAGCAGCGGCAGACTAGCGGGAGTTAGTGAGCAGTTCTTC; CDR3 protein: CASSGRLAGVSEQFF
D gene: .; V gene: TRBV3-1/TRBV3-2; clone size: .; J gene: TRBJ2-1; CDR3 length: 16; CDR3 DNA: TGTGCCAGCAGCCAAGATCATCGGGGTGGGTACAATGAGCAGTTCTTC; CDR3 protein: CASSQDHRGGYNEQFF
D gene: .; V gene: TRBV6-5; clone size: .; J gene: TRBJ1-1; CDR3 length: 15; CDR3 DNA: TGTGCCAGCAGTTACTCGTCGGGGAGGAACACTGAAGCTTTCTTT; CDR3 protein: CASSYSSGRNTEAFF
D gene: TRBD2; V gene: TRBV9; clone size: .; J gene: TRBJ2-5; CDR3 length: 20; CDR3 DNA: TGTGCCAGCAGCGTAGCTACCGGGGGGGGTAGCGGGGCACAACAAGAGACCCAGTACTTC; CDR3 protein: CASSVATGGGSGAQQETQYF
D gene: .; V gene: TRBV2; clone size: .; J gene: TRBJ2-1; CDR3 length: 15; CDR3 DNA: TGTGCCAGCAGTGGGGCACGAGACTCCTACAATGAGCAGTTCTTC; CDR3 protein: CASSGARDSYNEQFF
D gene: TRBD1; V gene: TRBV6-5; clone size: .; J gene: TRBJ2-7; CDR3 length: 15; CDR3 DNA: TGTGCCAGCAGTTACTCGGTGACAGGGGACTACGAGCAGTACTTC; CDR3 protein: CASSYSVTGDYEQYF